This entry lists 9 T cell receptor beta chains sequenced from one sample in a study of cytomegalovirus exposure and HLA in healthy donors. PCR used 60 Vbeta primers and 13 Jbeta primers. Clones were sequenced by immunoSEQ multiplex PCR, and TCRdb holds only the in-frame ones, with some missing. The sample lists fewer than 85,000 clones; 55% to 75% were seen once. Sequenced: PBMCs. Receptors originate from a woman between 40 and 50 years old in good health and CMV-seropositive.

This sequence joins TRBV5-1 and TRBJ2-5; no reliable D call. V was shortened by 3 bases and J by 4 bases, with 10 bases between the two germline ends. CDR1 and CDR2 (germline): SGHRS, YFSETQ. The CDR3 extends over 13 amino acids. The DNA of the CDR3 is TGCGCCAGCAGCTCCCAGATGATAGAGACCCAGTACTTC. Amino acid sequence: CASSSQMIETQYF.

This chain links TRBV4-2 with TRBJ2-3; D might be TRBD2 (7 bases). The length of the CDR3 is 16 residues. The V end was cut by 0 bases, the J end by 4 bases, with 14 bases between. Per germline, CDR1 LGHNA and CDR2 YNFKEQ. DNA for the CDR3: TGTGCCAGCAGCCAAGAGTTCGGGGGGCCAGCAGATACGCAGTATTTT. This codes for CASSQEFGGPADTQYF.

The CDR3 DNA follows: TGTGCCAGCAGCCTTCGGACAGGGGGCTTGGGAAATAATTCACCCCTCCACTTT. This translates into CASSLRTGGLGNNSPLHF. The chain recombines TRBV11-1 with TRBJ1-6, with 11 bases aligning to TRBD1. Germline CDR1 is SGHAT and CDR2 is FQDESV (reference sequence). The length of the CDR3 is 18 residues. V shed 5 bases, J shed 5 bases, and the junction held 11 bases outside the gene matches.

This clone was observed once. The chain links TRBV2 to TRBJ1-5, with 7 bases aligning to TRBD1. From germline, CDR1 is SNHLY and CDR2 FYNNEI. This CDR3 spans 13 amino acids. Trimming cost V 6 bases and J 1 base; bases outside gene matches: 0. The CDR3: CASRQGSNQPQHF. In DNA, the CDR3 is TGTGCCAGCAGACAGGGGAGCAATCAGCCCCAGCATTTT.

The chain has TRBV7-9 and TRBJ2-5; D is ambiguous. The germline V gene encodes CDR1 SEHNR and CDR2 FQNEAQ (reference sequence). Trimming took 1 base from V and 4 from J, leaving 10 bases between them. The CDR3 is 14 amino acids. DNA for the CDR3: TGTGCCAGCAGCTTAGGTCGTCAGGCAGAGACCCAGTACTTC. This codes for CASSLGRQAETQYF.

This clone was found many times. The chain couples TRBV5-6 to TRBJ1-2; D might be TRBD1 (6 bases). The CDR3 is 14 amino acids. V was shortened by 4 bases and J by 6 bases, with 16 bases between the two germline ends. Germline values: CDR1 SGHDT, CDR2 YYEEEE. The CDR3 DNA reads as TGTGCCAGCAGCCCTTGGTTACAGGGAGATGGCTACACCTTC. Residues: CASSPWLQGDGYTF.

The rearrangement links TRBV28 to TRBJ2-1; 10 bases are a match to TRBD2. The CDR3 loop spans 16 amino acids. J lost 3 bases, V lost 5 bases, and 7 bases had no gene match. Germline CDR1 and CDR2: MDHEN and SYDVKM. Here the CDR3 reads CASSPSSGGNYNEQFF. CDR3 nucleotides: TGTGCCAGCAGTCCTTCTAGCGGGGGAAACTACAATGAGCAGTTCTTC.

The chain is built from TRBV19 and TRBJ1-2, with 7 bases that match TRBD1. The germline CDR1 and CDR2 sequences are LNHDA and SQIVND (reference sequence). The J segment lost 7 bases and the V segment lost 1 base, leaving 6 bases of the junction unmatched. The CDR3 length is 14 residues. The CDR3 spells CASSIGETGIGYTF. CDR3 bases: TGTGCCAGTAGTATAGGAGAGACAGGGATTGGCTACACCTTC. The whole variable domain, remainder taken from reference TRBV19 and TRBJ1-2, is DGGITQSPKYLFRKEGQNVTLSCEQNLNHDAMYWYRQDPGQGLRLIYYSQIVNDFQKGDIAEGYSVSREKKESFPLTVTSAQKNPTAFYLCASSIGETGIGYTFGSGTRLTVV.

J is TRBJ2-3 and V is TRBV1; TRBD2 was called by the table and not checked on the DNA. TRBV1 is a pseudogene. This CDR3 is built from 18 residues. CDR3 in DNA: TGCACCAGCAGCCAAGTGCCTCAGGGGACTAGCGGGGTTGATACGCAGTATTTT. Translating it yields CTSSQVPQGTSGVDTQYF.